These 10 T cell receptor beta chains were all obtained from the same sample, sequenced in a study of T cell responses to AZD1222 COVID-19 vaccine. Clones were sequenced by immunoSEQ multiplex PCR, and TCRdb holds only the in-frame ones, with some missing. The sample includes fewer than 120,000 clones, less than 95% of them seen just once. The sample in question was peripheral blood, obtained 28 days after the second AZD1222 dose. These receptors all come from an adult who received the AZD1222 COVID-19 vaccine.

This clone was detected once. V usage is TRBV5-4 and J usage is TRBJ2-3; TRBD2 matches at 8 bases. Germline CDR1 is SGHNT and CDR2 is YYREEE (reference sequence). The V segment lost 5 bases and the J segment 0 bases; nucleotides outside the gene matches: 5. The CDR3 spans 15 residues. The CDR3 DNA follows: TGTGCCAGCAGGACGGGACTAGAGAGCACAGATACGCAGTATTTT. Translating gives CASRTGLESTDTQYF.

The rearrangement uses TRBV9 and TRBJ2-3; TRBD2 matches 13 bases. Losses at the gene ends were 3 bases for V and 7 bases for J; bases not matched to a gene: 5. CDR1 and CDR2 from the germline V gene are SGDLS and YYNGEE. The CDR3 runs 15 residues. CDR3 region: CASSAGTSGTYTQYF. As DNA, the CDR3 is TGTGCCAGCAGCGCAGGGACTAGCGGGACGTATACGCAGTATTTT.

This chain uses TRBV18 with TRBJ2-2; tentatively, D is TRBD2 (6 bases). V was shortened by 3 bases and J by 4 bases, with 12 bases between the two germline ends. CDR3 length equals 15 residues. Per the germline V gene, CDR1 is KGHSH and CDR2 is LQKENI. CDR3 loop: CASSPSGTGTGELFF. The CDR3 nucleotides read TGTGCCAGCTCACCTAGCGGAACGGGCACCGGGGAGCTGTTTTTT.

The rearrangement joins TRBV4-1 to TRBJ2-7, with a weak D call TRBD2 (5 bases). From germline, CDR1 is MGHRA and CDR2 YSYEKL. Trimming pared 0 bases from V and 2 bases from J, leaving 14 bases between. This CDR3 comprises 16 residues. Written as DNA, the CDR3 is TGCGCCAGCAGCCAAGATCCGGGCGGTAGCGCCTACGAGCAGTACTTC. This sequence encodes CASSQDPGGSAYEQYF.

The chain carries TRBV7-9 and TRBJ2-5; unclear D gene. The CDR3 contains 14 residues. Germline V gene data show CDR1 as SEHNR and CDR2 as FQNEAQ (reference sequence). With 5 bases removed from V and 1 base from J, the gap between germline ends came to 11 bases. For the CDR3, the DNA is TGTGCCAGCAGCCAGTTGTTTTCCCAAGAGACCCAGTACTTC. Its translation is CASSQLFSQETQYF.

The chain carries TRBV3-1 (or the pseudogene TRBV3-2) and TRBJ2-5; 10 positions agree with TRBD2. The trim removed 4 bases at V and 1 base at J, leaving 6 bases unmatched. The CDR3 is 16 amino acids. In germline, CDR1 is LGHDT, CDR2 YNNKEL (reference sequence). The CDR3 nucleotides read TGTGCCAGCAGCCCGATAGCGGGGGGCAGCCAAGAGACCCAGTACTTC. It specifies CASSPIAGGSQETQYF.

V is TRBV6-5 and J is TRBJ2-7; no clear D. Germline lookup yields CDR1 MNHEY and CDR2 SVGAGI. The CDR3 is 15 amino acids. Trimming pared 0 bases from V and 3 bases from J, leaving 12 bases between. In nucleotides, the CDR3 is TGTGCCAGCAGTTACTCCGTCGGCGGTTTCTACGAGCAGTACTTC. Translation: CASSYSVGGFYEQYF.

As for this clone: This specimen includes other DNA sequences encoding the same CDR3. The chain uses TRBV18 and TRBJ2-5; no definite D call. Trimming left V 3 bases short and J 2 bases short, with 1 base between. Germline CDR1 and CDR2: KGHSH and LQKENI. The CDR3 contains 11 residues. CDR3 sequence: CASSPQETQYF. CDR3 nucleotides: TGTGCCAGCTCACCGCAAGAGACCCAGTACTTC. Combining the CDR3 with reference TRBV18 and TRBJ2-5 gives the whole variable domain NAGVMQNPRHLVRRRGQEARLRCSPMKGHSHVYWYRQLPEEGLKFMVYLQKENIIDESGMPKERFSAEFPKEGPSILRIQQVVRGDSAAYFCASSPQETQYFGPGTRLLVL.

The gene calls are TRBV18 and TRBJ1-1; D gene uncertain. V was clipped by 0 bases and J by 1 base, with 3 bases between them. The CDR3 is 13 residues long. Looked up from germline, CDR1 is KGHSH and CDR2 is LQKENI. CDR3 nucleotide sequence: TGTGCCAGCTCACCACCACCGAACACTGAAGCTTTCTTT. This codes for CASSPPPNTEAFF.

As DNA, the CDR3 is TGTGCCAGCTCACCACTCGGGACAGGGGTCGATCAGCCCCAGCATTTT. Protein product: CASSPLGTGVDQPQHF. The chain carries TRBV18 and TRBJ1-5, with 10 nucleotides matching TRBD1. Germline CDR1 KGHSH, CDR2 LQKENI. The junction had 5 bases not matched to a gene; V was cut back by 1 base and J by 5 bases. CDR3 length: 16 amino acids.